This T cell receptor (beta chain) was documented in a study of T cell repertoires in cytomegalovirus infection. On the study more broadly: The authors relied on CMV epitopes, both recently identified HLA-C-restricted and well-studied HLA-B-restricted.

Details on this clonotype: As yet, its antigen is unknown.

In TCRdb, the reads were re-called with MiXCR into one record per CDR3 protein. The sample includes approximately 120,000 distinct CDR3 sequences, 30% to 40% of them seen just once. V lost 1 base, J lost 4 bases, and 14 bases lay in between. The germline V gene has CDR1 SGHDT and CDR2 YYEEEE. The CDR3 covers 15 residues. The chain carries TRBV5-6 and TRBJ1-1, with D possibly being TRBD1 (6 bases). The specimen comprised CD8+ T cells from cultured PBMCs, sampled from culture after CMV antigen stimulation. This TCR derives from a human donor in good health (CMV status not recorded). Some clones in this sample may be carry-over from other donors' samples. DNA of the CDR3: TGTGCCAGCAGCTTGTTAGGGGGAGTCGGCACTGAAGCTTTCTTT. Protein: CASSLLGGVGTEAFF.